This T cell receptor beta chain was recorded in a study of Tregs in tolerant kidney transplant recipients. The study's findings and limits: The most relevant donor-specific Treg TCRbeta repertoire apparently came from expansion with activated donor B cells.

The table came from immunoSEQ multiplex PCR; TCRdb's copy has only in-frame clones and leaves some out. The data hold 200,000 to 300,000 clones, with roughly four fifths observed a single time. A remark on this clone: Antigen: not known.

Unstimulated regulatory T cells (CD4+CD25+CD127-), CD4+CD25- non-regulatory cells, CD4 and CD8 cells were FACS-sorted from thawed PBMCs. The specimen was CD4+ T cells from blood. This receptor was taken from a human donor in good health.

The CDR3 nucleotides are TGTGCCAGCAGCTTGAGGGCCGGGGAAGGCTACACCTTC. Its protein is CASSLRAGEGYTF. This chain links TRBV5-5 with TRBJ1-2; D ambiguous. The CDR3 totals 13 residues. Germline CDR1 and CDR2: SGHKS and YYEKEE (reference sequence). V was shortened by 1 base and J by 8 bases, with 12 bases between the two germline ends.